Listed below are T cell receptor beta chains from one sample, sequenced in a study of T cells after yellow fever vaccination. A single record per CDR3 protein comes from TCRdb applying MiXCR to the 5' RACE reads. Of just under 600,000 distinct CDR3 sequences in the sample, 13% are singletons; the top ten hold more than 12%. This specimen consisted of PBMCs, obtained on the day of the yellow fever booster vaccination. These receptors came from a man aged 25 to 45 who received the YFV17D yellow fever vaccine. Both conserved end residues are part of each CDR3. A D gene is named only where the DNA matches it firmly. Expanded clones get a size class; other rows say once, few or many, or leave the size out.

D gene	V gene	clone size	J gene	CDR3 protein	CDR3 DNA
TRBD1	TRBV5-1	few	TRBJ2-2	CASTKLTGQGGTGELFF	TGCGCCAGCACCAAACTGACAGGACAGGGAGGCACCGGGGAGCTGTTTTTT
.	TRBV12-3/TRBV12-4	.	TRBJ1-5	CASPRGLGSNQPQHF	TGTGCCAGCCCTCGGGGGCTGGGGAGCAATCAGCCCCAGCATTTT
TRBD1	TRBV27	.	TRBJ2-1	CASSTRDRGYIRNEQFF	TGTGCCAGCAGTACACGGGACAGGGGTTATATTCGCAATGAGCAGTTCTTC
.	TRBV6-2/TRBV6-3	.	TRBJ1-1	CASSYPRQTTEAFF	TGTGCCAGCAGTTACCCAAGACAGACCACTGAAGCTTTCTTT
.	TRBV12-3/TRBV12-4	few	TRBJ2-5	CASGAAGETQYF	TGTGCCAGCGGAGCGGCGGGGGAGACCCAGTACTTC
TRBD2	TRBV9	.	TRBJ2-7	CASSPLASGNGEQYF	TGTGCCAGCAGCCCTCTTGCTAGCGGGAATGGGGAGCAGTACTTC
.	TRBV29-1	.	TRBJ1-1	CSAGGGLEAEAFF	TGCAGCGCCGGGGGAGGGCTGGAGGCTGAAGCTTTCTTT
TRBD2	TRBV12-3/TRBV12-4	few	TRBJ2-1	CASSWTSGANEQFF	TGTGCCAGCAGTTGGACTAGCGGGGCCAATGAGCAGTTCTTC
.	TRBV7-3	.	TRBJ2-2	CASSLSGRGELFF	TGTGCCAGCAGCTTATCTGGACGCGGGGAGCTGTTTTTT
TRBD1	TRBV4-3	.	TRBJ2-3	CASSQDETGGTSTDTQYF	TGCGCCAGCAGCCAAGACGAGACAGGGGGGACTAGCACAGATACGCAGTATTTT
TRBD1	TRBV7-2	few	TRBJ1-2	CASSLTRGRGANYGYTF	TGTGCCAGCAGCTTAACTAGGGGCAGGGGGGCTAACTATGGCTACACCTTC
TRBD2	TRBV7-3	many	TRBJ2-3	CASSLMAAGVDTQYF	TGTGCCAGCAGCTTAATGGCAGCGGGAGTAGATACGCAGTATTTT
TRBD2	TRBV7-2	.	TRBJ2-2	CASSSFVAGVGELFF	TGTGCCAGCAGCTCGTTCGTAGCGGGAGTCGGGGAGCTGTTTTTT
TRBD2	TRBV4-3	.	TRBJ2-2	CASSQDPAGGPISGELFF	TGCGCCAGCAGCCAAGATCCTGCGGGAGGGCCTATATCCGGGGAGCTGTTTTTT
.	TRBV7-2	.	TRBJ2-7	CASSLVLDNYEQYF	TGTGCCAGCAGCTTAGTGTTAGATAACTACGAGCAGTACTTC
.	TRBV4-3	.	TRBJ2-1	CASSPDAGFGSYNEQFF	TGCGCCAGCAGCCCCGACGCTGGGTTCGGATCCTACAATGAGCAGTTCTTC
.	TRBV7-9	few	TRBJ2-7	CASSSLGNLNTYEQYF	TGTGCCAGCAGCTCCTTGGGGAACCTCAATACCTACGAGCAGTACTTC
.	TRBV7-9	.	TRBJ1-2	CASSLGNTETNGYTF	TGTGCCAGCAGCTTAGGTAACACGGAGACAAATGGCTACACCTTC
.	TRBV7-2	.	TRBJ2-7	CASSLVVTQYF	TGTGCCAGCAGCTTAGTTGTGACACAGTACTTC
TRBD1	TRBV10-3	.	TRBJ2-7	CAIRDGQATYEQYF	TGTGCCATCAGAGACGGACAGGCTACCTACGAGCAGTACTTC
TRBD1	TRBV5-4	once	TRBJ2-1	CASNSGTASGFSYNEQFF	TGTGCCAGCAACTCCGGGACAGCTTCGGGCTTCTCCTACAATGAGCAGTTCTTC
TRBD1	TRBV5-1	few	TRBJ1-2	CASSGGQGAEGYTF	TGCGCCAGCAGCGGGGGACAGGGGGCGGAAGGCTACACCTTC
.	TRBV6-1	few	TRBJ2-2	CASSEPPNTGELFF	TGTGCCAGCAGTGAACCCCCGAACACCGGGGAGCTGTTTTTT
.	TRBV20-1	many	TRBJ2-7	CSAKGPYYEQYF	TGCAGTGCTAAGGGTCCTTATTACGAGCAGTACTTC
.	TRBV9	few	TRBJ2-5	CASSTAPDRQETQYF	TGTGCCAGCAGCACCGCCCCAGACAGGCAAGAGACCCAGTACTTC
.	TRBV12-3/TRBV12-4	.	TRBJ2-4	CASSPLSQRVVTDIQYF	TGTGCCAGCAGCCCCCTTAGTCAGCGGGTGGTGACCGACATTCAGTACTTC
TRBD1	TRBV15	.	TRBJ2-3	CATSKGDRGTDTQYF	TGTGCCACCAGTAAGGGAGACAGGGGCACAGATACGCAGTATTTT
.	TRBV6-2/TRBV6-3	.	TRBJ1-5	CASSYGQSNQPQHF	TGTGCCAGCAGTTACGGACAGAGCAATCAGCCCCAGCATTTT
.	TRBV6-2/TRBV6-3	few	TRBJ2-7	CASNNSPYEQYF	TGTGCCAGCAACAATTCCCCCTACGAGCAGTACTTC
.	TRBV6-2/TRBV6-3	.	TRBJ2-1	CASSYGAAYISSYNEQFF	TGTGCCAGCAGTTACGGAGCGGCTTACATTAGCTCCTACAATGAGCAGTTCTTC
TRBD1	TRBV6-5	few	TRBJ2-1	CASSFPGQGPDEQFF	TGTGCCAGCAGTTTCCCGGGACAGGGGCCGGATGAGCAGTTCTTC
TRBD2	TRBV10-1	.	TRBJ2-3	CASSDSGTRNTDTQYF	TGCGCCAGCAGTGACTCCGGGACTAGGAACACAGATACGCAGTATTTT
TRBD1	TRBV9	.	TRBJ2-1	CASSGVGQAYNEQFF	TGTGCCAGCAGTGGAGTCGGACAGGCCTACAATGAGCAGTTCTTC
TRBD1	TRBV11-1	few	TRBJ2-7	CASSLARQGAYEQYF	TGTGCCAGCAGCTTAGCGCGACAGGGGGCCTACGAGCAGTACTTC
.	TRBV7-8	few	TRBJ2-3	CASSLTRGMGTDTQYF	TGTGCCAGCAGCTTGACTAGGGGGATGGGGACAGATACGCAGTATTTT
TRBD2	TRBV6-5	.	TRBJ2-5	CASSYRGGTQYF	TGTGCCAGCAGTTACCGCGGGGGGACCCAGTACTTC
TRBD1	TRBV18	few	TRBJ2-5	CASRHGTGAQETQYF	TGTGCCAGCCGCCACGGGACAGGGGCTCAAGAGACCCAGTACTTC
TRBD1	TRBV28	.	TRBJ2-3	CASREQGKTDTQYF	TGTGCCAGCAGGGAACAGGGGAAAACAGATACGCAGTATTTT
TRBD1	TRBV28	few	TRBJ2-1	CASMRQGAYNEQFF	TGTGCCAGCATGAGACAGGGGGCCTACAATGAGCAGTTCTTC
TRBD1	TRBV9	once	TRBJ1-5	CASSTGQAYNQPHHF	TGTGCCAGCAGCACGGGACAGGCGTACAATCAGCCCCATCATTTT
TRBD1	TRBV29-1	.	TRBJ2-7	CSAGGGHEQYF	TGCAGCGCAGGGGGCGGCCACGAGCAGTACTTC
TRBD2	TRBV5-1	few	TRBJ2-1	CASSLPTSSNEQFF	TGCGCCAGCAGCTTGCCGACTAGCAGCAATGAGCAGTTCTTC
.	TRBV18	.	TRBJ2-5	CASSPLDGPRETQYF	TGTGCCAGCTCACCACTCGACGGACCTCGTGAGACCCAGTACTTC